This T cell receptor beta chain was sequenced in a study of cytomegalovirus exposure and HLA in healthy donors. The PCR had 60 Vbeta and 13 Jbeta primers. Profiling relied on immunoSEQ multiplex PCR, and the TCRdb table lists in-frame clones only, not all of them. The table records approximately 110,000 clones, 77% of them present only once. J lost 2 bases, V lost 0 bases, and 4 bases had no gene match. The CDR3 contains 16 residues. Germline lookup yields CDR1 LNHNV and CDR2 YYDKDF (reference sequence). A word on this clone: The antigen is unknown.

General study findings and limits: HLA alleles were associated with 15,000 to 20,000 TCR beta sequences in a later analysis at 0.05 false discovery rate.

V gene TRBV15 combines with J gene TRBJ1-3; 7 bases are a match to TRBD1. The TCR was taken from a woman aged 40 to 49 in good health and CMV-seropositive. The specimen was PBMCs. For the CDR3, the DNA is TGTGCCACCAGCAGAGATCGGCAGGGGGCTGGAAACACCATATATTTT. It is translated as CATSRDRQGAGNTIYF.